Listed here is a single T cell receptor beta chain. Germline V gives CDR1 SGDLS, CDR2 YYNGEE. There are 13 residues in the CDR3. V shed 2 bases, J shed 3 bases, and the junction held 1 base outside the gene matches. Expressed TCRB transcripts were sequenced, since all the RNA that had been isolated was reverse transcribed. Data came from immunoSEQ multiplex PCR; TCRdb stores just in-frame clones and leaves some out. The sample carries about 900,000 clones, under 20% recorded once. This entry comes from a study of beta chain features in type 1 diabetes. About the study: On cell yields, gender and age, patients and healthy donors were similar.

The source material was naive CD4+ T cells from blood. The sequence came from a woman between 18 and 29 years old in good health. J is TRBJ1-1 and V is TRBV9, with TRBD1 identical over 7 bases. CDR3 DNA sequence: TGTGCCAGCAGCGTTGGACAGGACACTGAAGCTTTCTTT. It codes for CASSVGQDTEAFF. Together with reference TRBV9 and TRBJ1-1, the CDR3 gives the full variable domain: DSGVTQTPKHLITATGQRVTLRCSPRSGDLSVYWYQQSLDQGLQFLIQYYNGEERAKGNILERFSAQQFPDLHSELNLSSLELGDSALYFCASSVGQDTEAFFGQGTRLTVV.